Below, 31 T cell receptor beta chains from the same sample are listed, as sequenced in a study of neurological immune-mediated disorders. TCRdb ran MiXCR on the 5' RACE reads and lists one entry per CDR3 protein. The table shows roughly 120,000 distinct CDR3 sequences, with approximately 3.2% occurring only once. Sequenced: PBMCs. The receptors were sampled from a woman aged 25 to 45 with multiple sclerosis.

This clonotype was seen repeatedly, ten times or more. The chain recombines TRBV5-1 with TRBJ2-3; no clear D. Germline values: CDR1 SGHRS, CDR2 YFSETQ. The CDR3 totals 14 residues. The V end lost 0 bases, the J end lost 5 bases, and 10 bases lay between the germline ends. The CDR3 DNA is TGCGCCAGCAGCTTGGGTGGTTCGAAAGATACGCAGTATTTT. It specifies CASSLGGSKDTQYF.

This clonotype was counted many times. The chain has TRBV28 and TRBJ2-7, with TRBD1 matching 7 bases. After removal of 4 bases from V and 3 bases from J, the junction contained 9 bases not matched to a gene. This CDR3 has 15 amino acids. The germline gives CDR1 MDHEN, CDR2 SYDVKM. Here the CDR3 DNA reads TGTGCCAGCAGTTCCAGGGGGTCCCTTAGCTACGAGCAGTACTTC. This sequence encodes CASSSRGSLSYEQYF. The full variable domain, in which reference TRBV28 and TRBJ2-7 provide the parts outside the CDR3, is DVKVTQSSRYLVKRTGEKVFLECVQDMDHENMFWYRQDPGLGLRLIYFSYDVKMKEKGDIPEGYSVSREKKERFSLILESASTNQTSMYLCASSSRGSLSYEQYFGPGTRLTVT.

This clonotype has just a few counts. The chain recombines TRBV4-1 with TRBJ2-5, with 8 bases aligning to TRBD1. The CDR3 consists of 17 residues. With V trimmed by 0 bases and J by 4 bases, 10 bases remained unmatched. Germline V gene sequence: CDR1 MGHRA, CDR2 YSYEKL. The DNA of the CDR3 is TGCGCCAGCAGCCAAGATCGGGGGAGCCAGGGGGCAGAGACCCAGTACTTC. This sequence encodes CASSQDRGSQGAETQYF.

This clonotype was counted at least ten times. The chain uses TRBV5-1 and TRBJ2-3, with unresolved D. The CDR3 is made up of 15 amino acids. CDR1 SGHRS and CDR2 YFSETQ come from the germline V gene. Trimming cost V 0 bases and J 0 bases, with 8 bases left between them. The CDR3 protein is CASSLELKSTDTQYF. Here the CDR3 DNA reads TGCGCCAGCAGCTTGGAGCTAAAGAGCACAGATACGCAGTATTTT.

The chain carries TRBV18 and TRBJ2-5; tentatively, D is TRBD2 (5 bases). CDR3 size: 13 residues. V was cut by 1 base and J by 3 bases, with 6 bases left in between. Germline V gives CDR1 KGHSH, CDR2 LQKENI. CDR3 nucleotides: TGTGCCAGCTCACCACAGGGAGAAGAGACCCAGTACTTC. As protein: CASSPQGEETQYF.

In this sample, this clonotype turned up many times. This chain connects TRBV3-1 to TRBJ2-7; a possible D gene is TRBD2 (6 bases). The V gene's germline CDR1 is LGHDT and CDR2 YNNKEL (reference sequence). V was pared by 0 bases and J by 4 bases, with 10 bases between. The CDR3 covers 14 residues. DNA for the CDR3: TGTGCCAGCAGCCAAGATTTCGGGGGATACGAGCAGTACTTC. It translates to CASSQDFGGYEQYF.

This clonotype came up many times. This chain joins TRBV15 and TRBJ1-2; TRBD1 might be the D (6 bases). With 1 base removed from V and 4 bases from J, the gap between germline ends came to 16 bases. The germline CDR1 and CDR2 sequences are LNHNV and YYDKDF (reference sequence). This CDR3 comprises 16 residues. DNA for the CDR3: TGTGCCACCAGCAGAGTCCTCTCGGACAGAGCCTATGGCTACACCTTC. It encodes CATSRVLSDRAYGYTF.

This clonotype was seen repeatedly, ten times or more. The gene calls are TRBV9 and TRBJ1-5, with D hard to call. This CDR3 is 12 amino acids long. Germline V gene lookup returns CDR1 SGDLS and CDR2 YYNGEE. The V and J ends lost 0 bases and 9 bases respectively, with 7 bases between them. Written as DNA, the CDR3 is TGTGCCAGCAGCGTAGAAAAGACGCCCCAGCATTTT. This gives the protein CASSVEKTPQHF.

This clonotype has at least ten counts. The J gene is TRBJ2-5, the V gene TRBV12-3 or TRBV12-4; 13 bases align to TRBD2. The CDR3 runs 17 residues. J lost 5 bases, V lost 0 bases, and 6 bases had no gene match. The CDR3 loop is CASSLAGLAGVGETQYF. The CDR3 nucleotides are TGTGCCAGCAGTTTAGCTGGACTAGCGGGGGTGGGGGAGACCCAGTACTTC.

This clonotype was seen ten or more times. CDR3 DNA: TGCGCCAGCAGCTTGGCCTTTCGGGACACCGAGCCCTACGAGCAGTACTTC. Translating it yields CASSLAFRDTEPYEQYF. This chain connects TRBV5-1 to TRBJ2-7; TRBD1 is a possible D gene (6 bases). Germline CDR1 is SGHRS and CDR2 is YFSETQ. V was pared by 0 bases and J by 2 bases, with 18 bases between. The CDR3 is made up of 17 amino acids.

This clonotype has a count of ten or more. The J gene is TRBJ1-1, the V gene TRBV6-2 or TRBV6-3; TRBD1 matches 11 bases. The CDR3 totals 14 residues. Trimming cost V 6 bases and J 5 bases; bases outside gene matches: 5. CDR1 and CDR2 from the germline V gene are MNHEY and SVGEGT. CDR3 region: CASRVDRGLTEAFF. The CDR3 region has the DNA TGTGCCAGCAGAGTGGACAGGGGGCTGACTGAAGCTTTCTTT.

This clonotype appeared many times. This CDR3 reads CASSSAGTSVYEQYF. DNA of the CDR3: TGTGCCAGCAGCTCCGCCGGGACTAGCGTGTACGAGCAGTACTTC. The chain employs TRBV7-2 and TRBJ2-7, with 10 bases fitting TRBD2. J gave up 4 bases and V 4 bases, and 7 bases lay outside the gene matches. Germline V CDR1 and CDR2: SGHTA, FQGNSA. This CDR3 comprises 15 residues.

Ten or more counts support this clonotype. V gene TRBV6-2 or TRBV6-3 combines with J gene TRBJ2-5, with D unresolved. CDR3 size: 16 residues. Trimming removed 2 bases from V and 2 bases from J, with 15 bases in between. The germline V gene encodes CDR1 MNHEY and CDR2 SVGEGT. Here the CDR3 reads CASSYDRTNEQETQYF. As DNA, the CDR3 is TGTGCCAGCAGTTACGACCGGACGAATGAACAAGAGACCCAGTACTTC.

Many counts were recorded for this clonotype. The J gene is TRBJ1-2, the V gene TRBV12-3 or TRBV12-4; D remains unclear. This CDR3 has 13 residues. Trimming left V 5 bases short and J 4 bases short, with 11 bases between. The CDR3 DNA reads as TGTGCCAGCAGTCCTATGGTCCTCTATGGCTACACCTTC. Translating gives CASSPMVLYGYTF.

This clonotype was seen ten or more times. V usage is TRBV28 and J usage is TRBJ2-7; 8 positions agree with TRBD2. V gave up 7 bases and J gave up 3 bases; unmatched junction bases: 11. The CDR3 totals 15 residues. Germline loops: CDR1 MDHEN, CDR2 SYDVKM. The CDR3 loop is CASTREGLGDYEQYF. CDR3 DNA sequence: TGTGCCAGCACTCGGGAGGGCCTCGGCGACTACGAGCAGTACTTC.

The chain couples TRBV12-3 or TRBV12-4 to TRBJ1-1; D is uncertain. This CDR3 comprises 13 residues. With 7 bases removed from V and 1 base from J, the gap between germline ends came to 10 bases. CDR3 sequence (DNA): TGTGCCAGCAACCTTAAGGGGAACACTGAAGCTTTCTTT. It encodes CASNLKGNTEAFF.

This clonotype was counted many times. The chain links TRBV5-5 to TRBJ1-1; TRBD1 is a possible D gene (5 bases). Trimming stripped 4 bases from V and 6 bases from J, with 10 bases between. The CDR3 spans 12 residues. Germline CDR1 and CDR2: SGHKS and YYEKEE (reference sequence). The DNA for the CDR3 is TGTGCCAGCAGCGAAGGGACCGCTGAAGCTTTCTTT. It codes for CASSEGTAEAFF. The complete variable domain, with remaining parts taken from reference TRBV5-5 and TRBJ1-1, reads DAGVTQSPTHLIKTRGQQVTLRCSPISGHKSVSWYQQVLGQGPQFIFQYYEKEERGRGNFPDRFSARQFPNYSSELNVNALLLGDSALYLCASSEGTAEAFFGQGTRLTVV.

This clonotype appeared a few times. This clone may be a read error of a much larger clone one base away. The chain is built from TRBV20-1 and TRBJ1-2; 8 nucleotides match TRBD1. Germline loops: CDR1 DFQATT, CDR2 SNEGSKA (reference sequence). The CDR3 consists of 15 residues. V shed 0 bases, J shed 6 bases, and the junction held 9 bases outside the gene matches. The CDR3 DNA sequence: TGCAGTGCTAGAGACGAACAGGGGGAATCGGATGGCTACACCTTC. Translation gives CSARDEQGESDGYTF.

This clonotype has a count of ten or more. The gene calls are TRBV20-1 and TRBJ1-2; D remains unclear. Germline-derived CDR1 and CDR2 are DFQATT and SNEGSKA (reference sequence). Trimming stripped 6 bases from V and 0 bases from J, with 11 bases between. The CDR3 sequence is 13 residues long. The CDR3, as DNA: TGCAGTGCAGCCCCTAACCCTAACTATGGCTACACCTTC. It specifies CSAAPNPNYGYTF.

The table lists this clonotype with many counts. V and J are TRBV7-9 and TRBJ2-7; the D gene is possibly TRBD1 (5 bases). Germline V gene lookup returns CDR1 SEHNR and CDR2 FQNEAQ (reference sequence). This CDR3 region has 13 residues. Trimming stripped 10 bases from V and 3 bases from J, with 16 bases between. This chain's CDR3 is CATASGHHYEQYF. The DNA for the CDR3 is TGTGCCACGGCATCTGGACATCACTACGAGCAGTACTTC.

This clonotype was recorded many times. In DNA form, the CDR3 reads TGTGCCAGCAGCGGGACAGGGGGCACAGATACGCAGTATTTT. Residues: CASSGTGGTDTQYF. The chain uses TRBV28 and TRBJ2-3; 10 nucleotides align to TRBD1. This CDR3 region has 14 residues. The germline V gene encodes CDR1 MDHEN and CDR2 SYDVKM. V was pared by 6 bases and J by 1 base, with 1 base of the junction left unmatched.

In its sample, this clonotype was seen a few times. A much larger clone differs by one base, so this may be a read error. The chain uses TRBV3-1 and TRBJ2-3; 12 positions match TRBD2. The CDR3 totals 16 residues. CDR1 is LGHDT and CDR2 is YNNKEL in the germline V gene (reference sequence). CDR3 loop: CASSQSTSGSPDKQYF. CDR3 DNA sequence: TGTGCCAGCAGCCAATCGACTAGCGGGAGCCCAGATAAGCAGTATTTT.

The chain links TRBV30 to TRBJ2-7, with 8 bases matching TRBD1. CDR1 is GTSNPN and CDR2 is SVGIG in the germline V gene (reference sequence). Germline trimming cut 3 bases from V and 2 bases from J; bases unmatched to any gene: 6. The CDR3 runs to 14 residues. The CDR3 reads CAWSSAGGPYEQYF. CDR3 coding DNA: TGTGCCTGGAGCTCTGCAGGGGGCCCCTACGAGCAGTACTTC.

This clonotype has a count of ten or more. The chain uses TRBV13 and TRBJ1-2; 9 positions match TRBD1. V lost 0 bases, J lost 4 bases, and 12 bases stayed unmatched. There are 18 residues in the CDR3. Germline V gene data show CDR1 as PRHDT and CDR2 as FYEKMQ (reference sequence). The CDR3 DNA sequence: TGTGCCAGCAGCTTAGGCCTAAGGACAGGGGTCATAGGCTATGGCTACACCTTC. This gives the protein CASSLGLRTGVIGYGYTF.

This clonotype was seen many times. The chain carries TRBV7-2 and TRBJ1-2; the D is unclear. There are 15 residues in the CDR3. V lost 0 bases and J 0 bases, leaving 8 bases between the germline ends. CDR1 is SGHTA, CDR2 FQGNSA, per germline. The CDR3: CASSLAPRTNYGYTF. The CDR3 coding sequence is TGTGCCAGCAGCTTAGCGCCCCGCACTAACTATGGCTACACCTTC.

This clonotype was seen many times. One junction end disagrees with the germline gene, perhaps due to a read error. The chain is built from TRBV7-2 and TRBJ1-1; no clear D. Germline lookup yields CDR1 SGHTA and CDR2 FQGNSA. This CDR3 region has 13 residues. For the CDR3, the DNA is TGTGCCAGCAGCTTAGGAGAGAACGCTGAAGCTTTCTTT. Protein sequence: CASSLGENAEAFF.

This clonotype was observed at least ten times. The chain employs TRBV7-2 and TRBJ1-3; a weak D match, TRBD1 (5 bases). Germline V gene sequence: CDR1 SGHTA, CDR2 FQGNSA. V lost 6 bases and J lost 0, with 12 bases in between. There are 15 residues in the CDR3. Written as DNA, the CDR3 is TGTGCCAGCAGTCTTCAGGGTGACTCTGGAAACACCATATATTTT. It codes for CASSLQGDSGNTIYF.

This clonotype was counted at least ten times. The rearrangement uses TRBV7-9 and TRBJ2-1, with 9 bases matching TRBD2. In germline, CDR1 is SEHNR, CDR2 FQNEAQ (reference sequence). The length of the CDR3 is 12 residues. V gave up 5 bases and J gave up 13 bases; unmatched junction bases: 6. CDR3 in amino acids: CASSRSGRSQFF. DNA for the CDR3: TGTGCCAGCAGCCGTAGCGGGAGATCACAGTTCTTC.

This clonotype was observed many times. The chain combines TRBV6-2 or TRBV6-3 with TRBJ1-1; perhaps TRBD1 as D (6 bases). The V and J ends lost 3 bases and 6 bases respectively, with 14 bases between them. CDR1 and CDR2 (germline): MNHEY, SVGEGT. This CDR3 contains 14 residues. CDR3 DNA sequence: TGTGCCAGCAGTTATACCCCCCGACAGGCTGAAGCTTTCTTT. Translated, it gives CASSYTPRQAEAFF.

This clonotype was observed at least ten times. The CDR3 nucleotides read TGTGCCAGCAGCTTAGCAGGATCCAAAAACATTCAGTACTTC. Its translation: CASSLAGSKNIQYF. This chain links TRBV7-9 with TRBJ2-4; D gene ambiguous. Trimming removed 0 bases from V and 2 bases from J, with 5 bases in between. The CDR3 has 14 residues. Germline lookup yields CDR1 SEHNR and CDR2 FQNEAQ (reference sequence).

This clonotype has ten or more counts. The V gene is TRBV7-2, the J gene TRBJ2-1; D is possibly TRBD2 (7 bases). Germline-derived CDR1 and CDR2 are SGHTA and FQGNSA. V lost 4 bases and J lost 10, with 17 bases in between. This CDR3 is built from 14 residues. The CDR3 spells CASSSLRGGGEQFF. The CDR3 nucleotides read TGTGCCAGCAGCTCCTTGAGGGGGGGTGGGGAGCAGTTCTTC.